This TCR beta chain was obtained from a study of T cell responses to AZD1222 COVID-19 vaccine. V gave up 4 bases and J gave up 3 bases, with 10 bases separating them. This CDR3 has 14 amino acids. In germline, CDR1 is SNHLY, CDR2 FYNNEI. Whole-study findings and limits: At study baseline, merely a handful of AZD1222 recipients were seropositive. A rise in Spike-specific TCR breadth and depth followed two AZD1222 doses. The donor cohort was predominantly white British with a female majority, and clonal diversity may have been underestimated. The peak T cell response came first, and repertoires were sampled only after it.

Sequencing was performed with immunoSEQ multiplex PCR; in TCRdb, only in-frame clones are kept and a portion is missing. The sample has more than 100,000 clones, around 89% seen once; the top ten hold approximately 3.5%. Concerning this clone itself: Its antigen is currently unknown.

The chain joins TRBV2 to TRBJ1-5; D gene ambiguous. Specimen: peripheral blood, collected on day 0 of AZD1222 vaccination. The clonotype originates from an adult in good health. The CDR3 region has the DNA TGTGCCAGCAGTGCATCGGGGAACAATCAGCCCCAGCATTTT. Protein product: CASSASGNNQPQHF.